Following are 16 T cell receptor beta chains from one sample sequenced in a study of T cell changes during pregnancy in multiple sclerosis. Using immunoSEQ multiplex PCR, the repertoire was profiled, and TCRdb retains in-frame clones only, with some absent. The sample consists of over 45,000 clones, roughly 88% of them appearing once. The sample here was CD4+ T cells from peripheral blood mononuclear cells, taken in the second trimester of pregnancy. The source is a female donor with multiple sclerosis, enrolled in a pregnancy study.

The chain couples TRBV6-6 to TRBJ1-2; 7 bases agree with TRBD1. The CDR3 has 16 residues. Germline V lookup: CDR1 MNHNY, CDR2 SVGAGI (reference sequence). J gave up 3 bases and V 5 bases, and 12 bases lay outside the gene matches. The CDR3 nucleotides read TGTGCCAGCAGTAGGAACAGAGAGAGGGGGCACTATGGCTACACCTTC. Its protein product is CASSRNRERGHYGYTF.

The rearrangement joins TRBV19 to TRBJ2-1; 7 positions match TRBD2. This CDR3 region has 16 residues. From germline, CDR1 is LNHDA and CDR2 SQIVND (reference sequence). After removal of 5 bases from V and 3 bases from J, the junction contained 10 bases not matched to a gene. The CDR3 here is CASSDMAGDLYNEQFF. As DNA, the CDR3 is TGTGCCAGTAGTGATATGGCGGGAGATCTCTACAATGAGCAGTTCTTC.

The CDR3 is CASTGTYTEAFF. CDR3 nucleotides: TGTGCCTCGACCGGGACATACACTGAAGCTTTCTTT. This rearrangement joins TRBV30 to TRBJ1-1; D is possibly TRBD1 (6 bases). CDR3 length: 12 amino acids. Per the germline V gene, CDR1 is GTSNPN and CDR2 is SVGIG (reference sequence). Trimming took off 7 bases at V and 3 bases at J, with 12 bases between the two ends. The variable domain in full, with the rest retrieved from reference TRBV30 and TRBJ1-1, is SQTIHQWPATLVQPVGSPLSLECTVEGTSNPNLYWYRQAAGRGLQLLFYSVGIGQISSEVPQNLSASRPQDRQFILSSKKLLLSDSGFYLCASTGTYTEAFFGQGTRLTVV.

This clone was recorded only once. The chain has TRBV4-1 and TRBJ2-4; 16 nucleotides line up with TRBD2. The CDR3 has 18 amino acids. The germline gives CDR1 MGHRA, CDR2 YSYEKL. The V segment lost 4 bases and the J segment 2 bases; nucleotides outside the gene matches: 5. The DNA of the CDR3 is TGCGCCAGCAGCCGTGGGGGACTAGCGGGGGGGTCCAAAAACATTCAGTACTTC. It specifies CASSRGGLAGGSKNIQYF.

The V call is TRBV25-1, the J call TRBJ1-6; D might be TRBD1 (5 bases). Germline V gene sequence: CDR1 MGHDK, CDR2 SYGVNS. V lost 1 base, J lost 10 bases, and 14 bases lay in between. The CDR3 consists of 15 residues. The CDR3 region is CASSESGGWVSPLHF. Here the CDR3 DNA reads TGTGCCAGCAGTGAATCGGGGGGGTGGGTCTCACCCCTCCACTTT.

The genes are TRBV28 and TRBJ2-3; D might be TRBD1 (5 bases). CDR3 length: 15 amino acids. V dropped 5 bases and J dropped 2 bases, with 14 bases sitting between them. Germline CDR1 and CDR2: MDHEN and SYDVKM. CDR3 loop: CASSHGDRYTDTQYF. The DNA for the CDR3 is TGTGCCAGCAGTCACGGCGACAGATACACAGATACGCAGTATTTT.

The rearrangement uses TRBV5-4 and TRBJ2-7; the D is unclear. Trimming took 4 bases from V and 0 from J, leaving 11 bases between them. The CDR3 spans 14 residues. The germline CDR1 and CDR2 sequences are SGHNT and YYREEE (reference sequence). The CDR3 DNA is TGTGCCAGCAGCCCGAGACTCAACTCCTACGAGCAGTACTTC. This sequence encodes CASSPRLNSYEQYF. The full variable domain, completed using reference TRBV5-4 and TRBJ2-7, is ETGVTQSPTHLIKTRGQQVTLRCSSQSGHNTVSWYQQALGQGPQFIFQYYREEENGRGNFPPRFSGLQFPNYSSELNVNALELDDSALYLCASSPRLNSYEQYFGPGTRLTVT.

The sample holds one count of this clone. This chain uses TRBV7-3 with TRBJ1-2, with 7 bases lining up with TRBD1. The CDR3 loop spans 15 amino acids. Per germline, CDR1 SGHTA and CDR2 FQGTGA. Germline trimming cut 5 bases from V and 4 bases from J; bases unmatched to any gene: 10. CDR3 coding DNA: TGTGCCAGCAGCCTAAATAGGGGGCGCAGCTATGGCTACACCTTC. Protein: CASSLNRGRSYGYTF. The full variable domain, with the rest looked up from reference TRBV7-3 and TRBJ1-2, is GAGVSQTPSNKVTEKGKYVELRCDPISGHTALYWYRQSLGQGPEFLIYFQGTGAADDSGLPNDRFFAVRPEGSVSTLKIQRTERGDSAVYLCASSLNRGRSYGYTFGSGTRLTVV.

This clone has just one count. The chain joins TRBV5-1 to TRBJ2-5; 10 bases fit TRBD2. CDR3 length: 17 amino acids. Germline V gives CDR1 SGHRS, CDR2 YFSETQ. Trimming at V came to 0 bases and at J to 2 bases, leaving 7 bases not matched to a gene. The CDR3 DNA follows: TGCGCCAGCAGCTTGGGTCTAGCGGGAGCGTCTCAAGAGACCCAGTACTTC. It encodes CASSLGLAGASQETQYF.

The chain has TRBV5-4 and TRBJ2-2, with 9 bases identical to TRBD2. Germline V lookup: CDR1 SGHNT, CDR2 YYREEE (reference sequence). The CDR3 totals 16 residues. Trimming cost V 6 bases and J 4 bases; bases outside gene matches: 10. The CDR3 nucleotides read TGTGCCAGCACCTTTAGCGGGAGTCTTACCACCGGGGAGCTGTTTTTT. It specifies CASTFSGSLTTGELFF.

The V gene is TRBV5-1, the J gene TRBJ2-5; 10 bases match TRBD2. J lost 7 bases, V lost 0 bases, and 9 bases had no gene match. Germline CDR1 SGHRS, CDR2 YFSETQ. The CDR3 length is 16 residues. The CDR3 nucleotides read TGCGCCAGCAGCTTGGAAGCTAGCGGGAGTTTTGGGACCCAGTACTTC. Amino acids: CASSLEASGSFGTQYF.

Here the CDR3 DNA reads TGTGCCAGCAGCTTATTCGCCCTCGCGGGAGATACGCAGTATTTT. Translation gives CASSLFALAGDTQYF. The chain employs TRBV7-6 and TRBJ2-3, with a possible D match to TRBD2 (5 bases). CDR1 SGHVS and CDR2 FNYEAQ come from the germline V gene. Deletions cut 2 bases from V and 5 bases from J, with 14 bases between. The CDR3 has 15 amino acids.

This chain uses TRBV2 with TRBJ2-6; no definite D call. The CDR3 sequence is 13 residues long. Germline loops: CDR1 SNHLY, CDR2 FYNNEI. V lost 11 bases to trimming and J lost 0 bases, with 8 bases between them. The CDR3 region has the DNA TGTGCCCGCACTTTCTCTGGGGCCAACGTCCTGACTTTC. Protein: CARTFSGANVLTF.

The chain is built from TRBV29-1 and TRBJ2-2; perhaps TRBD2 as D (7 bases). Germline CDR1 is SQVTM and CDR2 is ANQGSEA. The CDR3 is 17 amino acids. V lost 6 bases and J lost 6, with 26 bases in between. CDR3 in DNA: TGCAGCGTCGCTAGACTAGGAGGGGGGGCAGGCGCCGGGGAGCTGTTTTTT. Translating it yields CSVARLGGGAGAGELFF.

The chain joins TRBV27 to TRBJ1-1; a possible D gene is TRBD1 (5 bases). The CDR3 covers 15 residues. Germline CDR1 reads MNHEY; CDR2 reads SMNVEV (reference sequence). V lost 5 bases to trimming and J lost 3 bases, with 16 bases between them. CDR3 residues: CASSPRPGGDTEAFF. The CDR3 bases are TGTGCCAGCAGTCCACGTCCCGGGGGAGACACTGAAGCTTTCTTT.

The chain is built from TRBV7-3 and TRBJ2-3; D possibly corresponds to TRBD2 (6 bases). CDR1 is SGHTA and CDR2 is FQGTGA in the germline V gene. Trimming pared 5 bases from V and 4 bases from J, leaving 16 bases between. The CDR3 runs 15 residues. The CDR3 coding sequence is TGTGCCAGCAGCCCGACGGGGACTTACGCAGATACGCAGTATTTT. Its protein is CASSPTGTYADTQYF.